The 22 T cell receptor beta chains presented below share a single source sample, sequenced in a study of identical twins. Using its own MiXCR run on the 5' RACE reads, TCRdb lists one record per CDR3 protein. The table lists 420,000 or so distinct CDR3 sequences, under 20% of them singletons. Specimen: naive T cells sorted from blood. These receptors were collected from a man aged 45-65 years in good health.

This clonotype has just a few counts. The chain is built from TRBV5-6 and TRBJ2-2; no clear D gene. The CDR3 is 13 amino acids. Trimming stripped 2 bases from V and 8 bases from J, with 10 bases between. Germline V gene sequence: CDR1 SGHDT, CDR2 YYEEEE. CDR3 sequence: CASSFSVKGELFF. DNA for the CDR3: TGTGCCAGCAGCTTTTCCGTCAAAGGGGAGCTGTTTTTT.

This clonotype was seen a few times. The J gene is TRBJ1-1, the V gene TRBV29-1; D perhaps matches TRBD1 (5 bases). Germline CDR1 SQVTM, CDR2 ANQGSEA. There are 14 residues in the CDR3. The V and J ends lost 6 bases and 4 bases respectively, with 18 bases between them. The CDR3 sequence is CSVAGQIDGTEAFF. The DNA of the CDR3 is TGCAGCGTCGCTGGACAAATCGATGGCACTGAAGCTTTCTTT. The whole variable domain, filled in from reference TRBV29-1 and TRBJ1-1, reads SAVISQKPSRDICQRGTSLTIQCQVDSQVTMMFWYRQQPGQSLTLIATANQGSEATYESGFVIDKFPISRPNLTFSTLTVSNMSPEDSSIYLCSVAGQIDGTEAFFGQGTRLTVV.

This chain uses TRBV7-9 with TRBJ2-5; D ambiguous. Trimming removed 2 bases at V and 4 bases at J, with 5 bases between. From germline, CDR1 is SEHNR and CDR2 FQNEAQ (reference sequence). The CDR3 spans 12 residues. The CDR3 bases are TGTGCCAGCAGCTTAAACCCAGAGACCCAGTACTTC. It specifies CASSLNPETQYF.

V usage is TRBV5-6 and J usage is TRBJ2-3; a weak D match, TRBD1 (6 bases). V was pared by 3 bases and J by 4 bases, with 9 bases between. The V gene's germline CDR1 is SGHDT and CDR2 YYEEEE. CDR3 size: 13 residues. CDR3 in amino acids: CASSYTGPDTQYF. CDR3 DNA: TGTGCCAGCAGCTACACAGGGCCAGATACGCAGTATTTT.

This clonotype was counted between two and nine times. This chain uses TRBV7-2 with TRBJ2-3; D call uncertain. CDR3 size: 15 residues. Germline V gives CDR1 SGHTA, CDR2 FQGNSA. Trimming removed 2 bases at V and 0 bases at J, with 9 bases between. In DNA form, the CDR3 reads TGTGCCAGCAGCTTACGACTTTATAGCACAGATACGCAGTATTTT. This gives the protein CASSLRLYSTDTQYF.

This clonotype has only a few counts. The J gene is TRBJ2-3, the V gene TRBV12-3 or TRBV12-4; 7 bases fit TRBD2. After removal of 3 bases from V and 6 bases from J, the junction contained 12 bases not matched to a gene. The CDR3 runs to 16 residues. The CDR3 loop reads CASSFLAGLRGDTQYF. CDR3 nucleotides: TGTGCCAGCAGTTTTTTAGCGGGCCTTAGAGGGGATACGCAGTATTTT.

The J gene is TRBJ1-1, the V gene TRBV5-1; D unresolved. The CDR3 runs 14 residues. V shed 1 base and J shed 1 base, with 8 bases lying between them. Germline-derived CDR1 and CDR2 are SGHRS and YFSETQ. This CDR3 is CASSLIPENTEAFF. The CDR3 DNA reads TGCGCCAGCAGCTTGATCCCCGAGAACACTGAAGCTTTCTTT.

This clonotype was counted many times. The chain joins TRBV4-3 to TRBJ2-4, with D perhaps matching TRBD1 (5 bases). CDR3 length: 19 residues. V was trimmed by 1 base and J by 2 bases, leaving 21 bases between them. CDR1 and CDR2 from the germline V gene are LGHNA and YSLEER. The CDR3 sequence is CASSQASNLAGLTKNIQYF. DNA for the CDR3: TGCGCCAGCAGCCAAGCCTCCAACTTGGCAGGGCTAACCAAAAACATTCAGTACTTC.

This clonotype was observed a handful of times. The rearrangement links TRBV10-3 to TRBJ2-1; D remains unclear. The CDR3 runs to 14 residues. The germline gives CDR1 ENHRY, CDR2 SYGVKD. Deletions cut 6 bases from V and 0 bases from J, with 9 bases between. The CDR3 region has the DNA TGTGCCATCAGCGCAGGTCCCTCCTACAATGAGCAGTTCTTC. Amino acids: CAISAGPSYNEQFF.

There are a few counts of this clonotype. The chain carries TRBV11-2 and TRBJ2-5, with 7 bases matching TRBD2. This CDR3 comprises 15 residues. Germline-derived CDR1 and CDR2 are SGHAT and FQNNGV. Trimming at V came to 1 base and at J to 5 bases, leaving 7 bases not matched to a gene. The CDR3 coding sequence is TGTGCCAGCAGCTTAGGGAGCGCGGGAGCGGAGACCCAGTACTTC. Translating gives CASSLGSAGAETQYF.

This rearrangement joins TRBV28 to TRBJ1-5, with 9 bases lining up with TRBD1. V shed 6 bases, J shed 0 bases, and the junction held 6 bases outside the gene matches. The CDR3 contains 16 residues. CDR1 and CDR2 (germline): MDHEN, SYDVKM. CDR3 region: CASSSYRGHSNQPQHF. Written as DNA, the CDR3 is TGTGCCAGCAGCTCTTACAGGGGGCATAGCAATCAGCCCCAGCATTTT.

To note about this clonotype: The junction departs from the called germline gene at one end, perhaps through a read error. The genes are TRBV18 and TRBJ2-5; D gene ambiguous. The CDR3 runs to 11 residues. Germline V gene sequence: CDR1 KGHSH, CDR2 LQKENI. The CDR3 DNA follows: TGTGCCAGCTCCGTTACGGAGACCCAGCACTTC. This gives the protein CASSVTETQHF.

V usage is TRBV5-4 and J usage is TRBJ2-7; D tentatively fits TRBD1 or TRBD2 (7 bases each). There are 14 residues in the CDR3. The V end lost 2 bases, the J end lost 7 bases, and 16 bases lay between the germline ends. Germline lookup yields CDR1 SGHNT and CDR2 YYREEE (reference sequence). DNA for the CDR3: TGTGCCAGCAGCTTTCAGACAGGGAGGGGAGAGCAGTACTTC. Translation gives CASSFQTGRGEQYF.

The CDR3 DNA sequence: TGTGCCAGCAGCCCACCACTAGCGGGGGGAAACAATGAGCAGTTCTTC. As protein: CASSPPLAGGNNEQFF. The chain links TRBV3-1 to TRBJ2-1; 12 bases fit TRBD2. The germline CDR1 and CDR2 sequences are LGHDT and YNNKEL (reference sequence). Germline trimming cut 4 bases from V and 5 bases from J; bases unmatched to any gene: 6. CDR3 length: 16 residues.

This clonotype was found many times. The CDR3 DNA is TGCGCCAGCAGCTTGAGGGGTCCGTACGAGCAGTACTTC. Residues: CASSLRGPYEQYF. The chain employs TRBV5-1 and TRBJ2-7; D might be TRBD1 (5 bases). V was cut by 1 base and J by 4 bases, with 9 bases left in between. This CDR3 has 13 amino acids. In germline, CDR1 is SGHRS, CDR2 YFSETQ.

This clonotype came up many times. The V gene is TRBV12-3 or TRBV12-4, the J gene TRBJ2-3, with a possible D match to TRBD2 (5 bases). The CDR3 has 14 amino acids. The ends were cut back, 2 bases at V and 2 bases at J, with 8 bases in the middle. CDR3 sequence reads: CASSLYRDTDTQYF. The CDR3 DNA reads as TGTGCCAGCAGTTTATACCGGGACACAGATACGCAGTATTTT.

This clonotype showed up many times. The rearrangement joins TRBV20-1 to TRBJ2-7, with D uncertain. Trimming shortened V by 4 bases and J by 1 base, and 11 bases separated the two germline ends. Germline V CDR1 and CDR2: DFQATT, SNEGSKA (reference sequence). The CDR3 is 13 residues long. The CDR3 reads CSAIGRDSYEQYF. CDR3 sequence (DNA): TGCAGTGCTATAGGTAGAGATTCCTACGAGCAGTACTTC.

About this clonotype itself: Being one base from a much bigger clone, this may be a read error. This chain joins TRBV6-1 and TRBJ1-2; D ambiguous. V lost 6 bases and J 0 bases, leaving 8 bases between the germline ends. CDR1 and CDR2 from the germline V gene are MNHNS and SASEGT. The CDR3 is made up of 13 amino acids. The CDR3 sequence: CASRLDANYGYTF. For the CDR3, the DNA is TGTGCCAGCAGGCTGGACGCTAACTATGGCTACACCTTC.

The rearrangement joins TRBV18 to TRBJ2-3; 7 bases map to TRBD1. The CDR3 is 14 residues long. From germline, CDR1 is KGHSH and CDR2 LQKENI. With 4 bases clipped from V and 4 bases from J, the junction kept 5 bases outside the gene matches. The CDR3 DNA sequence: TGTGCCAGCTCACAAAGACAGGGTTCAGATACGCAGTATTTT. It specifies CASSQRQGSDTQYF.

The chain uses TRBV6-1 and TRBJ1-2, with D possibly being TRBD1 (5 bases). Trimming removed 7 bases at V and 8 bases at J, with 11 bases between. The CDR3 totals 11 residues. Germline CDR1 and CDR2: MNHNS and SASEGT. The CDR3 bases are TGTGCCAGCATTAAGGCAGGGGGCTACACCTTC. It is translated as CASIKAGGYTF.

The chain combines TRBV5-1 with TRBJ2-1; 7 bases line up with TRBD2. The CDR3 has 14 residues. Trimming took 5 bases from V and 10 from J; bases not matched to a gene: 12. The germline V gene has CDR1 SGHRS and CDR2 YFSETQ. The CDR3 spells CASSWSGIGNEQFF. CDR3 nucleotide sequence: TGCGCCAGCAGTTGGAGCGGGATTGGCAACGAGCAGTTCTTC.

This clonotype was counted ten times or more. The genes are TRBV20-1 and TRBJ1-1; D uncertain. The V end lost 3 bases, the J end lost 2 bases, and 13 bases lay between the germline ends. This CDR3 has 14 residues. The germline V gene encodes CDR1 DFQATT and CDR2 SNEGSKA (reference sequence). CDR3 protein: CSASSLDHNTEAFF. The CDR3 DNA sequence: TGCAGTGCTAGTTCCCTGGACCATAACACTGAAGCTTTCTTT.